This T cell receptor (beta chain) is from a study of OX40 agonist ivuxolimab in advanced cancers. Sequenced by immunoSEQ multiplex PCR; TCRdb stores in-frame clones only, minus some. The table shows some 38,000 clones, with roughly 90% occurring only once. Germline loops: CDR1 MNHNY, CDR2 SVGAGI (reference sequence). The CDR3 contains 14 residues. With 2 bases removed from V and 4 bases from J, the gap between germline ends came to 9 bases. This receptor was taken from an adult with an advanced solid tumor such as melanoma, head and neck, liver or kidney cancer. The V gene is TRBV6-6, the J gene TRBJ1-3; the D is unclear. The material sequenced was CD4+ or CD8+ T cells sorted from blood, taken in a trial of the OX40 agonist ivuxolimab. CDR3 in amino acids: CASSYGVSGNTIYF. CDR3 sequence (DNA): TGTGCCAGCAGTTACGGGGTGTCCGGAAACACCATATATTTT.